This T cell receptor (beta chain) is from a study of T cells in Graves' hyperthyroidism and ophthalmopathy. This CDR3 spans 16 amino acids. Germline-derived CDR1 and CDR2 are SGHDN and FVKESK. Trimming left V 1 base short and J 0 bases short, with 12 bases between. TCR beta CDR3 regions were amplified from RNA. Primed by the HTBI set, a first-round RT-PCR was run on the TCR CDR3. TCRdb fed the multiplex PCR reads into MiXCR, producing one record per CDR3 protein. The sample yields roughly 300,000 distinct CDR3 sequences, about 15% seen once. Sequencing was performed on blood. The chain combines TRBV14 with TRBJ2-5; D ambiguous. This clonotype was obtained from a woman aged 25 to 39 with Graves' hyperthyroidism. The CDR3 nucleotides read TGTGCCAGCAGCCAAGTGACCCGGCGGAACCAAGAGACCCAGTACTTC. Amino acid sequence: CASSQVTRRNQETQYF. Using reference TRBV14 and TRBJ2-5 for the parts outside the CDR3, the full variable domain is EAGVTQFPSHSVIEKGQTVTLRCDPISGHDNLYWYRRVMGKEIKFLLHFVKESKQDESGMPNNRFLAERTGGTYSTLKVQPAELEDSGVYFCASSQVTRRNQETQYFGPGTRLLVL.